This T cell receptor beta chain was identified during a study of TIL therapy for anti-PD-1-resistant metastatic lung cancer. The length of the CDR3 is 14 residues. The V and J ends lost 7 bases and 4 bases respectively, with 17 bases between them. Germline V gene sequence: CDR1 LGHDT, CDR2 YNNKEL (reference sequence). This was the immunoSEQ v3 assay. Profiled with immunoSEQ multiplex PCR; TCRdb holds only in-frame clones, not every one. The data contain about 60,000 clones, around 90% of them singletons. Sample time point: pre-treatment sample, taken before nivolumab and TIL therapy. This TCR was sampled from a person between 30 and 80 years old with non-small cell lung cancer. The chain recombines TRBV3-1 (or the pseudogene TRBV3-2) with TRBJ2-7, with D possibly TRBD1 on 6 matching bases. Sequences were derived from blood, sampled at baseline. The DNA for the CDR3 is TGTGCCAGCACACAAACAGGGATGGGATACGAGCAGTACTTC. Amino acids: CASTQTGMGYEQYF.